These 23 T cell receptor beta chains were all obtained from the same sample, sequenced in a study of long-term antiretroviral therapy in people with HIV. At survey level, the immunoSEQ assay was run in its v3.0 version. Assay used: immunoSEQ multiplex PCR; TCRdb lists only in-frame clones, some missing. This table has approximately 20,000 clones, approximately 80% appearing once. This sample comprised unsorted PBMCs, obtained 1.6 years after starting antiretroviral therapy. The receptors shown here come from a man aged 35 to 55 with HIV.

The chain combines TRBV7-9 with TRBJ2-7, with 7 bases identical to TRBD1. Germline V gene data show CDR1 as SEHNR and CDR2 as FQNEAQ (reference sequence). This CDR3 contains 15 residues. V shed 2 bases, J shed 2 bases, and the junction held 6 bases outside the gene matches. The CDR3 nucleotides are TGTGCCAGCAGCTTACCTGGGGACAGAGCCTACGAGCAGTACTTC. This codes for CASSLPGDRAYEQYF.

The rearrangement joins TRBV6-5 to TRBJ2-7; D might be TRBD1 (6 bases). Trimming removed 4 bases at V and 4 bases at J, with 14 bases between. Looked up from germline, CDR1 is MNHEY and CDR2 is SVGAGI. This CDR3 is 14 amino acids long. The chain's CDR3 is CASSFYPTGYEQYF. In DNA, the CDR3 is TGTGCCAGCAGTTTCTATCCTACAGGGTACGAGCAGTACTTC.

This clone was seen once. This chain links TRBV6-1 with TRBJ1-5; tentatively, D is TRBD1 (5 bases). Germline V gene lookup returns CDR1 MNHNS and CDR2 SASEGT. The CDR3 covers 16 residues. V gave up 2 bases and J gave up 2 bases, with 13 bases separating them. The CDR3 reads CASSEWGEDGNQPQHF. The CDR3 bases are TGTGCCAGCAGTGAATGGGGGGAGGATGGCAATCAGCCCCAGCATTTT.

V and J are TRBV5-1 and TRBJ2-5, with TRBD1 identical over 9 bases. The CDR3 covers 15 residues. Trimming took 1 base from V and 4 from J; bases not matched to a gene: 5. CDR1 SGHRS and CDR2 YFSETQ come from the germline V gene. The CDR3 is CASSLWTGDRETQYF. In DNA form, the CDR3 reads TGCGCCAGCAGCTTGTGGACAGGGGACCGAGAGACCCAGTACTTC.

The chain carries TRBV14 and TRBJ1-2; 7 nucleotides line up with TRBD1. The V segment lost 6 bases and the J segment 5 bases; nucleotides outside the gene matches: 9. The CDR3 runs 14 residues. The V gene's germline CDR1 is SGHDN and CDR2 FVKESK. DNA for the CDR3: TGTGCCAGCAGGTATACAGGGGAGCCGTATGGCTACACCTTC. Its translation: CASRYTGEPYGYTF.

The chain couples TRBV29-1 to TRBJ1-1, with a tentative D call TRBD1 (6 bases). The CDR3 spans 13 residues. The germline V gene has CDR1 SQVTM and CDR2 ANQGSEA. Trimming cost V 4 bases and J 1 base, with 10 bases left between them. The CDR3 loop is CSVAGAQNTEAFF. In DNA form, the CDR3 reads TGCAGCGTTGCGGGGGCCCAGAACACTGAAGCTTTCTTT.

The chain is built from TRBV18 and TRBJ1-3, with unresolved D. Trimming took 0 bases from V and 4 from J, leaving 7 bases between them. From germline, CDR1 is KGHSH and CDR2 LQKENI. The CDR3 spans 14 residues. For the CDR3, the DNA is TGTGCCAGCTCACCACCGTTTTCAGGAAACACCATATATTTT. Translating gives CASSPPFSGNTIYF.

The J gene is TRBJ1-1, the V gene TRBV19; D is unresolved. This CDR3 spans 14 amino acids. Trimming shortened V by 3 bases and J by 3 bases, and 11 bases separated the two germline ends. Germline assignment: CDR1 LNHDA and CDR2 SQIVND (reference sequence). In DNA, the CDR3 is TGTGCCAGTAGTATCGGCGGTGATTACACTGAAGCTTTCTTT. Protein sequence: CASSIGGDYTEAFF.

For the CDR3, the DNA is TGTGCCAGCAGCGGCGACAGGGTCGAGCAGTACTTC. Amino acids: CASSGDRVEQYF. J is TRBJ2-5 and V is TRBV5-6, with 7 bases aligning to TRBD1. The end of the DNA is better explained by TRBJ2-7, so the J call may be wrong. From germline, CDR1 is SGHDT and CDR2 YYEEEE. This CDR3 contains 12 residues.

The V gene is TRBV15, the J gene TRBJ2-1; possibly TRBD2 for D (5 bases). Germline CDR1 LNHNV, CDR2 YYDKDF (reference sequence). V gave up 1 base and J gave up 3 bases, with 16 bases separating them. This CDR3 is 17 amino acids long. The CDR3 sequence: CATSRVVGGTGYNEQFF. In DNA, the CDR3 is TGTGCCACCAGCAGAGTAGTAGGAGGTACTGGCTACAATGAGCAGTTCTTC.

The V and J genes are TRBV7-9 and TRBJ2-7; possibly TRBD1 for D (6 bases). CDR1 is SEHNR, CDR2 FQNEAQ, per germline (reference sequence). This CDR3 contains 12 residues. The V end lost 4 bases, the J end lost 4 bases, and 8 bases lay between the germline ends. Here the CDR3 DNA reads TGTGCCAGCAGCTCACAGGGTTACGAGCAGTACTTC. Protein: CASSSQGYEQYF.

The chain links TRBV30 to TRBJ1-1, with 11 bases that match TRBD1. The CDR3 spans 16 residues. Germline CDR1 and CDR2: GTSNPN and SVGIG (reference sequence). Trimming removed 3 bases from V and 5 bases from J; junction bases left unmatched: 11. The CDR3 region is CAWSALPGQGETEAFF. CDR3 sequence (DNA): TGTGCCTGGAGCGCCTTACCGGGACAGGGGGAAACTGAAGCTTTCTTT. Complete variable domain (other parts from reference TRBV30 and TRBJ1-1): SQTIHQWPATLVQPVGSPLSLECTVEGTSNPNLYWYRQAAGRGLQLLFYSVGIGQISSEVPQNLSASRPQDRQFILSSKKLLLSDSGFYLCAWSALPGQGETEAFFGQGTRLTVV.

The chain couples TRBV2 to TRBJ2-2, with D maybe TRBD1 (5 bases). The V and J ends lost 3 bases and 5 bases respectively, with 16 bases between them. The CDR3 length is 16 residues. Germline V lookup: CDR1 SNHLY, CDR2 FYNNEI. In nucleotides, the CDR3 is TGTGCCAGCAGTGACCGGTCCGACAGATGGACCGGGGAGCTGTTTTTT. Translated: CASSDRSDRWTGELFF.

The chain recombines TRBV6-1 with TRBJ2-1; TRBD1 aligns across 8 bases. V lost 6 bases, J lost 7 bases, and 11 bases stayed unmatched. Germline CDR1 is MNHNS and CDR2 is SASEGT. CDR3 length: 15 amino acids. The CDR3 DNA reads as TGTGCCAGCAGGGGGACAGGTTCGGGGTTGAATGAGCAGTTCTTC. Translated: CASRGTGSGLNEQFF.

This clone was observed a handful of times. This chain joins TRBV16 and TRBJ1-5, with D hard to call. The V gene's germline CDR1 is KGHSY and CDR2 FQNENV. V was trimmed by 0 bases and J by 7 bases, leaving 4 bases between them. The CDR3 consists of 12 residues. The CDR3 nucleotides are TGTGCCAGCAGCCAATCCCGGCAGCCCCAGCATTTT. Translated, it gives CASSQSRQPQHF.

This rearrangement joins TRBV20-1 to TRBJ2-5, with D tentatively TRBD1 (6 bases). There are 11 residues in the CDR3. The V end lost 7 bases, the J end lost 1 base, and 7 bases lay between the germline ends. Germline CDR1 is DFQATT and CDR2 is SNEGSKA (reference sequence). CDR3 residues: CSGDIQETQYF. Here the CDR3 DNA reads TGCAGTGGGGACATCCAAGAGACCCAGTACTTC.

The V and J genes are TRBV10-3 and TRBJ2-1; 7 nucleotides match TRBD2. CDR1 is ENHRY and CDR2 is SYGVKD in the germline V gene. The CDR3 runs to 14 residues. Trimming at V came to 8 bases and at J to 1 base, leaving 5 bases not matched to a gene. The DNA of the CDR3 is TGTGCCATCTGGGACGGGGGGTCCTACAATGAGCAGTTCTTC. It specifies CAIWDGGSYNEQFF.

Comment on this clone: Within the sample, other DNA sequences also encode this same CDR3. V usage is TRBV5-6 and J usage is TRBJ2-7, with 9 bases aligning to TRBD1. The V segment lost 2 bases and the J segment 4 bases; nucleotides outside the gene matches: 4. Germline V gene lookup returns CDR1 SGHDT and CDR2 YYEEEE. The CDR3 totals 14 residues. This CDR3 is CASSFGQGRYEQYF. Here the CDR3 DNA reads TGTGCCAGCAGCTTTGGACAGGGGCGGTACGAGCAGTACTTC.

This clone turned up a few times. This chain uses TRBV5-1 with TRBJ1-2, with D possibly matching TRBD1 (6 bases). The CDR3 is 16 residues long. V lost 4 bases and J 0 bases, leaving 16 bases between the germline ends. Germline values: CDR1 SGHRS, CDR2 YFSETQ. Here the CDR3 DNA reads TGCGCCAGCAGCCCGGGGGACACGTCGGCTAACTATGGCTACACCTTC. This encodes CASSPGDTSANYGYTF.

The V and J genes are TRBV28 and TRBJ1-5; possibly TRBD1 for D (6 bases). The CDR3 runs to 13 residues. With 6 bases removed from V and 3 bases from J, the gap between germline ends came to 9 bases. Germline-derived CDR1 and CDR2 are MDHEN and SYDVKM. The chain's CDR3 is CASSWTVNQPQHF. DNA of the CDR3: TGTGCCAGCAGCTGGACAGTCAATCAGCCCCAGCATTTT. Filled out from reference TRBV28 and TRBJ1-5, the complete variable domain reads DVKVTQSSRYLVKRTGEKVFLECVQDMDHENMFWYRQDPGLGLRLIYFSYDVKMKEKGDIPEGYSVSREKKERFSLILESASTNQTSMYLCASSWTVNQPQHFGDGTRLSIL.

V is TRBV7-9 and J is TRBJ2-1; D uncertain. The germline V gene has CDR1 SEHNR and CDR2 FQNEAQ (reference sequence). This CDR3 region has 13 residues. The V gene lost 1 base and the J gene lost 7 bases, with 8 bases spanning the gap. CDR3 amino acids: CASSLGSRNEQFF. CDR3 sequence (DNA): TGTGCCAGCAGCTTAGGTTCCAGAAATGAGCAGTTCTTC.

This sequence joins TRBV7-3 and TRBJ2-1; perhaps TRBD1 as D (6 bases). Per germline, CDR1 SGHTA and CDR2 FQGTGA. There are 15 residues in the CDR3. Trimming pared 4 bases from V and 0 bases from J, leaving 10 bases between. CDR3 in amino acids: CASSSGTSSYNEQFF. The CDR3 DNA sequence: TGTGCCAGCAGCTCGGGGACAAGCTCCTACAATGAGCAGTTCTTC.

A few counts support this clone. The rearrangement joins TRBV6-5 to TRBJ2-7; 7 bases are shared with TRBD1. The CDR3 spans 15 residues. Trimming took 5 bases from V and 2 from J; bases not matched to a gene: 9. Germline CDR1 MNHEY, CDR2 SVGAGI. CDR3 nucleotide sequence: TGTGCCAGCAGTATCGACAGGGTGGACCCCTACGAGCAGTACTTC. Translation gives CASSIDRVDPYEQYF.